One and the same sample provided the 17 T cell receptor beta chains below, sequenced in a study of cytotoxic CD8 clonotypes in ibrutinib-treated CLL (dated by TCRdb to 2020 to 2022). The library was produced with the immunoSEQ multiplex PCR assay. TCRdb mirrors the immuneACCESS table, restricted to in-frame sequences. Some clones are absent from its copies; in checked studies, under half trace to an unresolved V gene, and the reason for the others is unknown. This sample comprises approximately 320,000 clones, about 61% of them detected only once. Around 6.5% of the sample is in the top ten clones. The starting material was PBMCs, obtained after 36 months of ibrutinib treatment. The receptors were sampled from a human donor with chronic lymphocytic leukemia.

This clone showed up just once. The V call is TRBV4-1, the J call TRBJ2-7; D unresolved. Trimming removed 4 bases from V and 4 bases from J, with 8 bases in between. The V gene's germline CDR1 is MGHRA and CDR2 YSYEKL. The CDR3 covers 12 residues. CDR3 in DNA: TGCGCCAGCAGCCGTCGGGTTTACGAGCAGTACTTC. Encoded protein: CASSRRVYEQYF.

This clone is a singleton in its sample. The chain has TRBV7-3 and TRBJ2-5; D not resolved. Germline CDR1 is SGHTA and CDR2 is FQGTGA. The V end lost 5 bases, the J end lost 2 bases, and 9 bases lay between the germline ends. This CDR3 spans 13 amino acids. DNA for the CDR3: TGTGCCAGCAGCCTTACCCCTCAAGAGACCCAGTACTTC. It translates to CASSLTPQETQYF.

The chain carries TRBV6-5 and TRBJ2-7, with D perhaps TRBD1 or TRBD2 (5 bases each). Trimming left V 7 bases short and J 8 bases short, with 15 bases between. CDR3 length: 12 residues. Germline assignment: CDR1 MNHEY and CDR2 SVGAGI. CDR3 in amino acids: CASTRGPLQQYF. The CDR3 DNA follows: TGTGCCAGCACGAGGGGTCCTCTTCAGCAGTACTTC.

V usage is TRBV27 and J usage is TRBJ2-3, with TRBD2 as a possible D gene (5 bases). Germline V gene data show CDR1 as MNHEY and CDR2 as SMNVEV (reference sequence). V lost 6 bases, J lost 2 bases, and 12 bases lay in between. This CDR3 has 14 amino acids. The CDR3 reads CASRKEGPTDTQYF. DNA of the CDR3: TGTGCCAGCAGAAAAGAGGGTCCCACAGATACGCAGTATTTT.

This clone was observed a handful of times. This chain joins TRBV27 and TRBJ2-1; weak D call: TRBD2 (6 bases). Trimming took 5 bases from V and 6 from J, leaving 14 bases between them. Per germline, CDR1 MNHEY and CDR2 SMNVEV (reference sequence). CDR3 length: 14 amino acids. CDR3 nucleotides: TGTGCCAGCAGTGCATGGATCGGGGGCAATGAGCAGTTCTTC. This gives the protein CASSAWIGGNEQFF.

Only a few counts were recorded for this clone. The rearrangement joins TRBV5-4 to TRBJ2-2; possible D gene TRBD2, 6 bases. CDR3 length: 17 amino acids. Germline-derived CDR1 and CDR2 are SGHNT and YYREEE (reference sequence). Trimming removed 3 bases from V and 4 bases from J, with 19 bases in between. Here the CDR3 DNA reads TGTGCCAGCAGCTACCACCCGCCCGGGGACTTCACCGGGGAGCTGTTTTTT. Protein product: CASSYHPPGDFTGELFF.

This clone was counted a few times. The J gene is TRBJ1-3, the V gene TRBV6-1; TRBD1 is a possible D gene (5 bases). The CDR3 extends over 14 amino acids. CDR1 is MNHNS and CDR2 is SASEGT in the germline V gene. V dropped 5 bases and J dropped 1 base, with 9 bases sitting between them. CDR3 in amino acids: CASSRQPSGNTIYF. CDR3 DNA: TGTGCCAGCAGTAGACAGCCTTCTGGAAACACCATATATTTT.

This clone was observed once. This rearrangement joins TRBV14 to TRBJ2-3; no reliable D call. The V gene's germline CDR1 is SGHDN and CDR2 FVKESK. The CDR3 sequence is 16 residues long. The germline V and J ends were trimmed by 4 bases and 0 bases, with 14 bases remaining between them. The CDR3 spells CASSRPGIASTDTQYF. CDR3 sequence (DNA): TGTGCCAGCAGCCGACCAGGCATAGCTAGCACAGATACGCAGTATTTT. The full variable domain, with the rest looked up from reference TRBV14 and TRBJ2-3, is EAGVTQFPSHSVIEKGQTVTLRCDPISGHDNLYWYRRVMGKEIKFLLHFVKESKQDESGMPNNRFLAERTGGTYSTLKVQPAELEDSGVYFCASSRPGIASTDTQYFGPGTRLTVL.

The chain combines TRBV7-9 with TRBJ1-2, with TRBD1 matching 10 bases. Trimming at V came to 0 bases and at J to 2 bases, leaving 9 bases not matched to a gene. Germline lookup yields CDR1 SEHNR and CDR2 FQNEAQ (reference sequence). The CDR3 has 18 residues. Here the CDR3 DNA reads TGTGCCAGCAGCTTAGCGGGCCGTGACAGGGGGCACAACTATGGCTACACCTTC. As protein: CASSLAGRDRGHNYGYTF.

CDR3 in amino acids: CASSQDTGGPQETQYF. In nucleotides, the CDR3 is TGCGCCAGCAGCCAAGATACGGGGGGGCCCCAAGAGACCCAGTACTTC. V is TRBV4-1 and J is TRBJ2-5; the match to TRBD2 covers 8 bases. Germline CDR1 MGHRA, CDR2 YSYEKL. With V trimmed by 0 bases and J by 1 base, 4 bases remained unmatched. The CDR3 is made up of 16 amino acids.

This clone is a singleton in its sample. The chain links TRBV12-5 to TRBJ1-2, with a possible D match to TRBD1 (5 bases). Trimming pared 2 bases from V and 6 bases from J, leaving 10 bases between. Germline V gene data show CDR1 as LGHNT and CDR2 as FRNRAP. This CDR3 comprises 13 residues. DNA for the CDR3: TGTGCTAGTGGTTTGTCCAGGGTAGATGGCTACACCTTC. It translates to CASGLSRVDGYTF. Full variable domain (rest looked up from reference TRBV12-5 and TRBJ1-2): DARVTQTPRHKVTEMGQEVTMRCQPILGHNTVFWYRQTMMQGLELLAYFRNRAPLDDSGMPKDRFSAEMPDATLATLKIQPSEPRDSAVYFCASGLSRVDGYTFGSGTRLTVV.

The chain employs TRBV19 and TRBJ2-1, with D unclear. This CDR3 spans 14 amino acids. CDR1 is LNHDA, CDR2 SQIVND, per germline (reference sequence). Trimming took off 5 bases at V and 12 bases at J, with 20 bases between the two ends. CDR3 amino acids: CASSARSDEGAQFF. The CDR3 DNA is TGTGCCAGTAGTGCCCGATCTGACGAAGGAGCGCAGTTCTTC.

This CDR3 is CASSQGKRGPRTSTDTQYF. The CDR3 DNA reads TGTGCCAGCAGCCAAGGAAAGCGGGGGCCAAGGACTAGCACAGATACGCAGTATTTT. The gene calls are TRBV4-2 and TRBJ2-3; 8 positions agree with TRBD2. Germline V gene lookup returns CDR1 LGHNA and CDR2 YNFKEQ. Unmatched junction bases numbered 12, after V lost 1 base and J lost 0 bases. There are 19 residues in the CDR3.

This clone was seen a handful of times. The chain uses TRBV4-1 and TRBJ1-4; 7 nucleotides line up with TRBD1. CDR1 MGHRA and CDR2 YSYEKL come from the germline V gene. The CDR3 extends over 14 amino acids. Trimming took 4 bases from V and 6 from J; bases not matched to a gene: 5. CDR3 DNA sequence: TGCGCCAGCAGCCCCCGACAGGGCGATGAAAAACTGTTTTTT. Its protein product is CASSPRQGDEKLFF.

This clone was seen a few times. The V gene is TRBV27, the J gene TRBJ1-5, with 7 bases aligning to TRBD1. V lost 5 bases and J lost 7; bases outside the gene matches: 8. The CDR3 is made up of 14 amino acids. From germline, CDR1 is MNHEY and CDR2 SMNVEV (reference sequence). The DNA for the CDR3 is TGTGCCAGCAGTCCTAACAGGGGCGGGCAGCCCCAGCATTTT. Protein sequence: CASSPNRGGQPQHF.

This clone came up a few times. In nucleotides, the CDR3 is TGTGCCAGCTCACTTACAGAGAACACTGAAGCTTTCTTT. Its protein is CASSLTENTEAFF. This chain uses TRBV18 with TRBJ1-1; D is unclear. Trimming took 4 bases from V and 1 from J, leaving 7 bases between them. Germline CDR1 KGHSH, CDR2 LQKENI. CDR3 length equals 13 residues.

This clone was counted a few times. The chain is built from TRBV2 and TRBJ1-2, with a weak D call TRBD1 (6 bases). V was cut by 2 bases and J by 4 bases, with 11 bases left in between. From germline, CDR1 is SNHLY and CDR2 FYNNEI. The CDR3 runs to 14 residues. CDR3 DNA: TGTGCCAGCAGTGAACCCGGGACACGCTATGGCTACACCTTC. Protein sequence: CASSEPGTRYGYTF.